These 14 T cell receptor beta chains came from one sample sequenced in a study of blood T cell repertoires in COVID-19. Using immunoSEQ multiplex PCR, the repertoire was profiled, and TCRdb retains in-frame clones only, with some absent. The sample shows 15,000 to 20,000 clones, roughly nine tenths of them seen only once. The material sequenced was peripheral blood. The receptors originated from a human donor in a cohort sampled during active COVID-19.

The V call is TRBV30, the J call TRBJ2-3; TRBD2 matches 10 bases. Germline CDR1 is GTSNPN and CDR2 is SVGIG (reference sequence). The CDR3 runs to 15 residues. V lost 4 bases and J lost 2; bases outside the gene matches: 6. CDR3 loop: CAWNKAGGVTDTQYF. CDR3 in DNA: TGTGCCTGGAACAAAGCGGGGGGGGTCACAGATACGCAGTATTTT.

This clone was detected once. The J gene is TRBJ2-4, the V gene TRBV4-1; D ambiguous. CDR3 length: 15 residues. The germline V gene encodes CDR1 MGHRA and CDR2 YSYEKL. V gave up 0 bases and J gave up 5 bases, with 11 bases separating them. Written as DNA, the CDR3 is TGCGCCAGCAGCCAAGATCGGTCAGCGCAAAACATTCAGTACTTC. Translation: CASSQDRSAQNIQYF.

The V call is TRBV12-2, the J call TRBJ1-4; TRBD1 is taken as the D call from the table, unchecked against the DNA. TRBV12-2 is an annotated pseudogene. The CDR3 length is 17 residues. The CDR3 reads CAAGDKGQGAVNEKLFF. The DNA for the CDR3 is TGTGCTGCGGGAGATAAGGGACAGGGGGCTGTCAATGAAAAACTGTTTTTT.

V and J are TRBV6-1 and TRBJ2-1; D is unclear. The CDR3 length is 15 residues. CDR1 is MNHNS and CDR2 is SASEGT in the germline V gene. Trimming stripped 3 bases from V and 2 bases from J, with 11 bases between. The CDR3 DNA follows: TGTGCCAGCAGTGAGGCACTAATAACCTACAATGAGCAGTTCTTC. Amino acids: CASSEALITYNEQFF.

This clone was detected a few times. This rearrangement joins TRBV6-2 or TRBV6-3 to TRBJ1-1; D is unclear. This CDR3 spans 12 amino acids. The germline CDR1 and CDR2 sequences are MNHEY and SVGEGT. Trimming took 6 bases from V and 5 from J, leaving 10 bases between them. The CDR3 nucleotides read TGTGCCAGCAGCCCGGAGGATACTGAAGCTTTCTTT. It specifies CASSPEDTEAFF.

This clone was recorded only once. The V call is TRBV7-2, the J call TRBJ2-7; D perhaps matches TRBD2 (6 bases). Trimming took 5 bases from V and 4 from J, leaving 15 bases between them. The CDR3 is made up of 14 amino acids. Per the germline V gene, CDR1 is SGHTA and CDR2 is FQGNSA. Here the CDR3 reads CASSLPGGRYEQYF. The DNA for the CDR3 is TGTGCCAGCAGCCTCCCCGGAGGGAGGTACGAGCAGTACTTC.

The rearrangement uses TRBV7-2 and TRBJ1-6; 7 nucleotides align to TRBD1. This CDR3 contains 14 residues. After removal of 5 bases from V and 8 bases from J, the junction contained 6 bases not matched to a gene. Germline V CDR1 and CDR2: SGHTA, FQGNSA. This CDR3 is CASSAGGRDSPLHF. CDR3 in DNA: TGTGCCAGCAGCGCAGGGGGGCGGGATTCACCCCTCCACTTT. The complete variable domain, with remaining parts taken from reference TRBV7-2 and TRBJ1-6, reads GAGVSQSPSNKVTEKGKDVELRCDPISGHTALYWYRQSLGQGLEFLIYFQGNSAPDKSGLPSDRFSAERTGGSVSTLTIQRTQQEDSAVYLCASSAGGRDSPLHFGNGTRLTVT.

This chain joins TRBV18 and TRBJ1-2; 11 bases are a match to TRBD1. V lost 6 bases and J lost 10; bases outside the gene matches: 13. Germline assignment: CDR1 KGHSH and CDR2 LQKENI. This CDR3 region has 15 residues. Here the CDR3 DNA reads TGTGCCAGCTCCTCTGACCCCGGGACAGGGGGAGACTACACCTTC. Translated: CASSSDPGTGGDYTF.

This clone was detected only once. The rearrangement links TRBV5-5 to TRBJ2-5; 8 positions match TRBD2. V lost 5 bases to trimming and J lost 3 bases; unmatched junction nucleotides: 9. CDR3 size: 15 residues. Germline V lookup: CDR1 SGHKS, CDR2 YYEKEE (reference sequence). The CDR3 loop reads CASRPPGGPEETQYF. CDR3 in DNA: TGTGCCAGCAGACCGCCGGGGGGGCCCGAAGAGACCCAGTACTTC.

The CDR3 reads CASGPGTEGEPEAFF. In nucleotides, the CDR3 is TGTGCCAGCGGCCCCGGGACCGAGGGGGAGCCTGAAGCTTTCTTT. V usage is TRBV21-1 and J usage is TRBJ1-1; the table's D gene call, TRBD1, was not cross checked with the DNA. TRBV21-1 has pseudogene status. CDR3 length: 15 residues.

V and J are TRBV7-2 and TRBJ2-4, with D perhaps matching TRBD2 (6 bases). CDR3 size: 14 residues. Per the germline V gene, CDR1 is SGHTA and CDR2 is FQGNSA. Trimming stripped 3 bases from V and 9 bases from J, with 15 bases between. This CDR3 reads CASSFGSAGRIQYF. CDR3 coding DNA: TGTGCCAGCAGCTTTGGGTCCGCGGGACGCATTCAGTACTTC. Drawing the rest from reference TRBV7-2 and TRBJ2-4, the complete variable domain is GAGVSQSPSNKVTEKGKDVELRCDPISGHTALYWYRQSLGQGLEFLIYFQGNSAPDKSGLPSDRFSAERTGGSVSTLTIQRTQQEDSAVYLCASSFGSAGRIQYFGAGTRLSVL.

The DNA for the CDR3 is TGTGCCAGTAGCCAGTTTAGCAATCAGCCCCAGCATTTT. Translating it yields CASSQFSNQPQHF. V is TRBV19 and J is TRBJ1-5; D gene unclear. V lost 6 bases and J 0 bases, leaving 6 bases between the germline ends. This CDR3 spans 13 amino acids. Germline CDR1 reads LNHDA; CDR2 reads SQIVND (reference sequence).

This clone was found a few times. The rearrangement uses TRBV28 and TRBJ2-7; no definite D call. The germline V gene has CDR1 MDHEN and CDR2 SYDVKM. Trimming removed 6 bases from V and 2 bases from J, with 8 bases in between. The CDR3 has 12 amino acids. The CDR3 region is CASRGDTYEQYF. CDR3 in DNA: TGTGCCAGCAGGGGCGATACCTACGAGCAGTACTTC. The variable domain in full, completed from reference TRBV28 and TRBJ2-7, reads DVKVTQSSRYLVKRTGEKVFLECVQDMDHENMFWYRQDPGLGLRLIYFSYDVKMKEKGDIPEGYSVSREKKERFSLILESASTNQTSMYLCASRGDTYEQYFGPGTRLTVT.

This chain's CDR3 is CASRQDMGEQYF. The CDR3 DNA reads as TGCGCCAGCCGACAGGACATGGGGGAGCAGTACTTC. V gene TRBV5-1 combines with J gene TRBJ2-7; tentatively, D is TRBD1 (6 bases). The length of the CDR3 is 12 residues. Germline V gene data show CDR1 as SGHRS and CDR2 as YFSETQ. V was trimmed by 7 bases and J by 7 bases, leaving 15 bases between them.